Listed below are T cell receptor beta chains from one sample, sequenced in a study of memory CD4+ T cells and cytomegalovirus serostatus. Some clones are missing from TCRdb's copy, which holds only in-frame ones; the method was immunoSEQ multiplex PCR. There are tens of thousands of clones in the sample; roughly 77% occur only once, and approximately 0.8% lies in the top ten. Sequencing input: memory CD4+ T cells from blood. These receptors originate from an adult in good health and CMV-seronegative. Each CDR3 is given with its conserved first and last residue. Fields, in order: D gene, V gene, J gene, clone size, CDR3 DNA, CDR3 protein. The D gene is left open where the match is weak. The size field is filled for only some rows; it gives once, few, many or a size class.

d_call: NA
v_call: TRBV5-1
j_call: TRBJ1-6
clone_size: NA
cdr3_nt: TGCGCCAGCAGCACCGAAGTGAAGAGGTCACCCCTCCACTTT
cdr3_aa: CASSTEVKRSPLHF

d_call: NA
v_call: TRBV6-5
j_call: TRBJ2-7
clone_size: NA
cdr3_nt: TGTGCCAGCAGTCCCCCCGGACAGACGTACGAGCAGTACTTC
cdr3_aa: CASSPPGQTYEQYF

d_call: NA
v_call: TRBV4-1
j_call: TRBJ2-2
clone_size: few
cdr3_nt: TGCGCCAGCAGTACCACCGGGGAGCTGTTTTTT
cdr3_aa: CASSTTGELFF

d_call: NA
v_call: TRBV2
j_call: TRBJ2-2
clone_size: NA
cdr3_nt: TGTGCCAGCGACCGGGGCTGGGCGAACACCGGGGAGCTGTTTTTT
cdr3_aa: CASDRGWANTGELFF

d_call: NA
v_call: TRBV28
j_call: TRBJ1-4
clone_size: NA
cdr3_nt: TGTGCCAGCAGATTAGGGGAGGTGAATGAAAAACTGTTTTTT
cdr3_aa: CASRLGEVNEKLFF

d_call: TRBD1
v_call: TRBV29-1
j_call: TRBJ1-1
clone_size: NA
cdr3_nt: TGCAGCGTGAGGGGACAGGCAACCGCTGAAGCTTTCTTT
cdr3_aa: CSVRGQATAEAFF

d_call: TRBD1
v_call: TRBV18
j_call: TRBJ1-5
clone_size: once
cdr3_nt: TGTGCCAGCTCACCCTCCGTTCTAACAGGGGAAGGGAGCAATCAGCCCCAGCATTTT
cdr3_aa: CASSPSVLTGEGSNQPQHF

d_call: NA
v_call: TRBV11-2
j_call: TRBJ1-3
clone_size: NA
cdr3_nt: TGTGCCAGCAGCCAGTCCGGAAACACCATATATTTT
cdr3_aa: CASSQSGNTIYF

d_call: NA
v_call: TRBV5-6
j_call: TRBJ2-1
clone_size: once
cdr3_nt: TGTGCCAGCAACGAGGGGGATGAGCAGTTCTTC
cdr3_aa: CASNEGDEQFF

d_call: NA
v_call: TRBV7-3
j_call: TRBJ1-5
clone_size: NA
cdr3_nt: TGTGCCAGCAGCTTCGGACCAAATCAGCCCCAGCATTTT
cdr3_aa: CASSFGPNQPQHF

d_call: TRBD1
v_call: TRBV2
j_call: TRBJ1-2
clone_size: once
cdr3_nt: TGTGCCAGCAGTGGACAGGGGGCTTCCTATGGCTACACCTTC
cdr3_aa: CASSGQGASYGYTF

d_call: NA
v_call: TRBV6-5
j_call: TRBJ1-5
clone_size: NA
cdr3_nt: TGTGCCAGCAGTTACGGCGGGAACGGTCAGCCCCAGCATTTT
cdr3_aa: CASSYGGNGQPQHF

d_call: TRBD1
v_call: TRBV9
j_call: TRBJ2-3
clone_size: NA
cdr3_nt: TGTGCCAGCAGCGTTCGGGACAGAAGCACAGATACGCAATATTTT
cdr3_aa: CASSVRDRSTDTQYF

d_call: NA
v_call: TRBV29-1
j_call: TRBJ2-5
clone_size: NA
cdr3_nt: TGCAGCGTTTCCCGCGACAGCGTGGGGGAGACCCAGTACTTC
cdr3_aa: CSVSRDSVGETQYF

d_call: NA
v_call: TRBV5-5
j_call: TRBJ2-5
clone_size: NA
cdr3_nt: TGTGCCAGCAGCTTGGACGATAGGAGGGTTGAGACCCAGTACTTC
cdr3_aa: CASSLDDRRVETQYF

d_call: TRBD1
v_call: TRBV7-3
j_call: TRBJ2-2
clone_size: NA
cdr3_nt: TGTGCCAGCAGCTTCCCCGGGACAGGTAGCACCGGGGAGCTGTTTTTT
cdr3_aa: CASSFPGTGSTGELFF

d_call: NA
v_call: TRBV5-6
j_call: TRBJ1-2
clone_size: NA
cdr3_nt: TGTGCCAGCAGCTGGGGGGGCGCCGGCTACACCTTC
cdr3_aa: CASSWGGAGYTF

d_call: NA
v_call: TRBV5-1
j_call: TRBJ1-5
clone_size: NA
cdr3_nt: TGCGCCAGCAGCCCCGTAGGAGGGGGAGGCAATCAGCCCCAGCATTTT
cdr3_aa: CASSPVGGGGNQPQHF

d_call: NA
v_call: TRBV5-1
j_call: TRBJ2-5
clone_size: once
cdr3_nt: TGTGCCAGCAGCTTGCTAGGGCGGGAGACCCAGTACTTC
cdr3_aa: CASSLLGRETQYF

d_call: NA
v_call: TRBV27
j_call: TRBJ2-1
clone_size: NA
cdr3_nt: TGTGCCAGCAGGGGGATAAGGGGTTACGGGGTTACGAATGAGCAGTTCTTC
cdr3_aa: CASRGIRGYGVTNEQFF

d_call: NA
v_call: TRBV5-1
j_call: TRBJ2-2
clone_size: NA
cdr3_nt: TGCGCCAGCAGCTTAAGGTGGGGAGATTACCAGACCGGGGAGCTGTTTTTT
cdr3_aa: CASSLRWGDYQTGELFF

d_call: TRBD1
v_call: TRBV6-5
j_call: TRBJ1-4
clone_size: few
cdr3_nt: TGTGCCAGCAGGTACAGGGGGCTCGGGGAAAAACTGTTTTTT
cdr3_aa: CASRYRGLGEKLFF

d_call: NA
v_call: TRBV6-6
j_call: TRBJ2-7
clone_size: NA
cdr3_nt: TGTGCCAGCAGTTACTCCTGGGAGAACTCCTACGAGCAGTACTTC
cdr3_aa: CASSYSWENSYEQYF

d_call: NA
v_call: TRBV5-4
j_call: TRBJ2-3
clone_size: NA
cdr3_nt: TGTGCCAGCAGCTTACTGACAGATACGCAGTATTTT
cdr3_aa: CASSLLTDTQYF

d_call: NA
v_call: TRBV7-2
j_call: TRBJ2-3
clone_size: NA
cdr3_nt: TGTGCCAGCAGCCTGTACGCAGATACGCAGTATTTT
cdr3_aa: CASSLYADTQYF

d_call: NA
v_call: TRBV9
j_call: TRBJ2-3
clone_size: NA
cdr3_nt: TGTGCCAGCAGCGTAGAAGTGGGGGGCGGGACCACAGATACGCAGTATTTT
cdr3_aa: CASSVEVGGGTTDTQYF

d_call: TRBD1
v_call: TRBV19
j_call: TRBJ1-5
clone_size: NA
cdr3_nt: TGTGCCAGTAGTACAAGACAGGGTTCGGGCAGTCAGCCCCAGCATTTT
cdr3_aa: CASSTRQGSGSQPQHF

d_call: NA
v_call: TRBV27
j_call: TRBJ1-6
clone_size: NA
cdr3_nt: TGTGCCAGCAGTTTAGGGCCAGAGGCTGCTTCACCCCTCCACTTT
cdr3_aa: CASSLGPEAASPLHF

d_call: NA
v_call: TRBV2
j_call: TRBJ1-2
clone_size: NA
cdr3_nt: TGTGCCAGCAGTGAAACCGCCGACCCCTATGGCTACACCTTC
cdr3_aa: CASSETADPYGYTF

d_call: NA
v_call: TRBV7-6
j_call: TRBJ1-4
clone_size: NA
cdr3_nt: TGTGCCAACCCAAATGAAAAACTGTTTTTT
cdr3_aa: CANPNEKLFF

d_call: NA
v_call: TRBV5-1
j_call: TRBJ2-5
clone_size: NA
cdr3_nt: TGCGCCAGCAGCCCGACAGCAAGGGAAGAGACCCAGTACTTC
cdr3_aa: CASSPTAREETQYF

d_call: NA
v_call: TRBV5-4
j_call: TRBJ1-6
clone_size: NA
cdr3_nt: TGTGCCAGCAGCTTGGAAAGCCTACAGGGATCGAATTCACCCCTCCACTTT
cdr3_aa: CASSLESLQGSNSPLHF

d_call: TRBD1
v_call: TRBV5-6
j_call: TRBJ1-5
clone_size: few
cdr3_nt: TGTGCCAGCAGCCTGACAGGGCGTTATAGCAATCAGCCCCAGCATTTT
cdr3_aa: CASSLTGRYSNQPQHF

d_call: NA
v_call: TRBV12-5
j_call: TRBJ1-5
clone_size: few
cdr3_nt: TGTGCTAGTGGTTTGGTGGGTCCAGATCAGCCCCAGCATTTT
cdr3_aa: CASGLVGPDQPQHF

d_call: NA
v_call: TRBV5-1
j_call: TRBJ1-4
clone_size: NA
cdr3_nt: TGCGCCAGCAGCTTGGGGGGCCCCGGGGAGACGAATGAAAAACTGTTTTTT
cdr3_aa: CASSLGGPGETNEKLFF

d_call: TRBD1
v_call: TRBV2
j_call: TRBJ1-5
clone_size: NA
cdr3_nt: TGTGCCAGCAGTGCGGACAGGGGGCGGTGGCAGCCCCAGCATTTT
cdr3_aa: CASSADRGRWQPQHF

d_call: NA
v_call: TRBV6-1
j_call: TRBJ1-5
clone_size: NA
cdr3_nt: TGTGCCAGCAGCAGGGGTGGCAATCAGCCCCAGCATTTT
cdr3_aa: CASSRGGNQPQHF

d_call: TRBD2
v_call: TRBV6-1
j_call: TRBJ2-3
clone_size: NA
cdr3_nt: TGTGCCAGCAGTGAATATAGCGGGGGGGAGGGGGATACGCAGTATTTT
cdr3_aa: CASSEYSGGEGDTQYF

d_call: NA
v_call: TRBV30
j_call: TRBJ1-1
clone_size: NA
cdr3_nt: TGTGCCTGGAGTTCGATGGGTAGCACTGAAGCTTTCTTT
cdr3_aa: CAWSSMGSTEAFF

d_call: TRBD2
v_call: TRBV4-1
j_call: TRBJ2-3
clone_size: NA
cdr3_nt: TGCGCCAGCAGCCAAACACTAGCGGCGAGGACAGATACGCAGTATTTT
cdr3_aa: CASSQTLAARTDTQYF

d_call: NA
v_call: TRBV25-1
j_call: TRBJ1-2
clone_size: NA
cdr3_nt: TGTGCCAGCAGTGACACGAACTATGGCTACACCTTC
cdr3_aa: CASSDTNYGYTF

d_call: NA
v_call: TRBV6-6
j_call: TRBJ2-7
clone_size: NA
cdr3_nt: TGTGCCAGCAGTCGGGACTTTACACCCTACGAGCAGTACTTC
cdr3_aa: CASSRDFTPYEQYF

d_call: NA
v_call: TRBV6-1
j_call: TRBJ1-4
clone_size: NA
cdr3_nt: TGTGCCAGCAGGGGGACGGGGAAGTATGGGGAAAAACTGTTTTTT
cdr3_aa: CASRGTGKYGEKLFF

d_call: TRBD1
v_call: TRBV30
j_call: TRBJ2-7
clone_size: few
cdr3_nt: TGTGCCTGGAGCGAAACAGGGGGATTTTCCTACGAGCAGTACTTC
cdr3_aa: CAWSETGGFSYEQYF

d_call: NA
v_call: TRBV30
j_call: TRBJ1-1
clone_size: NA
cdr3_nt: TGTGCCTGGAGTGCAGGGAGTCTGGGCGCTTTCTTT
cdr3_aa: CAWSAGSLGAFF

d_call: NA
v_call: TRBV2
j_call: TRBJ1-1
clone_size: NA
cdr3_nt: TGTGCCAGCAGTGACTCGGAGGGCGCTGAAGCTTTCTTT
cdr3_aa: CASSDSEGAEAFF

d_call: NA
v_call: TRBV7-9
j_call: TRBJ1-2
clone_size: NA
cdr3_nt: TGTGCCAGCAGCTCGTCGGACCGGTATGGCTACACCTTC
cdr3_aa: CASSSSDRYGYTF

d_call: NA
v_call: TRBV5-4
j_call: TRBJ2-1
clone_size: medium-sized
cdr3_nt: TGTGCCAGCAGCTTGGAGCGCAATGAGCAGTTCTTC
cdr3_aa: CASSLERNEQFF

d_call: NA
v_call: TRBV2
j_call: TRBJ1-1
clone_size: few
cdr3_nt: TGTGCCAGCAGTGAAGCGCCTCCAAACACTGAAGCTTTCTTT
cdr3_aa: CASSEAPPNTEAFF

d_call: NA
v_call: TRBV9
j_call: TRBJ2-3
clone_size: NA
cdr3_nt: TGTGCCAGCAGCGTAGAGCAGGGTTACACAGATACGCAGTATTTT
cdr3_aa: CASSVEQGYTDTQYF

d_call: NA
v_call: TRBV29-1
j_call: TRBJ1-4
clone_size: once
cdr3_nt: TGCAGCGCTCGCAGGAGAGGGGTTTTGGAAAAACTGTTTTTT
cdr3_aa: CSARRRGVLEKLFF